Listed below are T cell receptor beta chains from one sample, sequenced in a study of shared clonotypes between healthy human individuals. Only in-frame clones appear in the TCRdb table, and some are missing; sequencing was by immunoSEQ multiplex PCR. The sample includes about 2 million clones, approximately 95% of them seen just once. Sequenced sample: naive CD8+ T cells sorted from blood. These receptor sequences come from a man aged 18 to 29 in good health. Each CDR3 is given with its conserved first and last residue. The order of the fields is V gene, J gene, D gene, CDR3 DNA, CDR3 protein. A D gene is named only where the DNA matches it firmly.

>TRBV28|TRBJ2-7|TRBD2
TGTGCCAGCAGTTTGGGGGAGGGCCCCGGCGAGCAGTACTTC
CASSLGEGPGEQYF
>TRBV4-1|TRBJ2-5|-
TGCGCCAGCAGCCAAGATTGGGGAGGGGGCCTAGAGACCCAGTACTTC
CASSQDWGGGLETQYF
>TRBV5-1|TRBJ2-7|TRBD1
TGCGCCAGCAGCAAGACGACAGGGGGGGCCTTTGTGCAGTACTTC
CASSKTTGGAFVQYF
>TRBV19|TRBJ1-2|-
TGTGCCAGTAGTATAGACCGCAACTATGGCTACACCTTC
CASSIDRNYGYTF
>TRBV19|TRBJ1-5|-
TGTGCCAGTAGTATGATGGGGGGCATTAACAATCAGCCCCAGCATTTT
CASSMMGGINNQPQHF
>TRBV2|TRBJ2-3|-
TGTGCCAGCAGTGAACCGCGCGGGCCTCCAAGCACAGATACGCAGTATTTT
CASSEPRGPPSTDTQYF
>TRBV28|TRBJ2-2|-
TGTGCCAGCAGTTTAACACTCACCGGGGAGCTGTTTTTT
CASSLTLTGELFF
>TRBV7-9|TRBJ2-7|-
TGTGCCAGCAGCTTAGTGGGTAGGAGTTACGAGCAGTACTTC
CASSLVGRSYEQYF
>TRBV6-5|TRBJ1-2|-
TGTGCCAGCAGTTACTCAGGTTATACAGCTAACTATGGCTACACCTTC
CASSYSGYTANYGYTF
>TRBV4-2|TRBJ2-3|TRBD2
TGTGCCAGCAGCCAGGCGGGGGTCATATCAGATACGCAGTATTTT
CASSQAGVISDTQYF
>TRBV7-9|TRBJ1-2|-
TGTGCCAGCAGCTTAGTAGAGCCTAACTATGGCTACACCTTC
CASSLVEPNYGYTF
>TRBV27|TRBJ2-1|-
TGTGCCAGCAGTCCTCGGGGATACAATGAGCAGTTCTTC
CASSPRGYNEQFF